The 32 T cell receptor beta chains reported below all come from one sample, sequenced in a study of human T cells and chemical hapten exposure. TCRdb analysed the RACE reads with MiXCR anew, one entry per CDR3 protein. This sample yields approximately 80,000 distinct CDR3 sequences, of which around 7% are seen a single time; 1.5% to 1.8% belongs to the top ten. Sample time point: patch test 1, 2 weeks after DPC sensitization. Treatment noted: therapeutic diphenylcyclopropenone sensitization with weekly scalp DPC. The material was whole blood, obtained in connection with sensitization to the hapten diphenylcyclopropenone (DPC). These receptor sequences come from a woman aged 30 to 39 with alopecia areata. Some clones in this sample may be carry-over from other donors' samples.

CDR3 DNA: TGTGCCAGCAGTTACGGGCTTGGGACAGGGGTGAGCATTCAGTACTTC. Residues: CASSYGLGTGVSIQYF. The gene calls are TRBV6-6 and TRBJ2-4; 10 nucleotides agree with TRBD1. CDR3 length equals 16 residues. From germline, CDR1 is MNHNY and CDR2 SVGAGI (reference sequence). V was pared by 2 bases and J by 9 bases, with 10 bases of the junction left unmatched.

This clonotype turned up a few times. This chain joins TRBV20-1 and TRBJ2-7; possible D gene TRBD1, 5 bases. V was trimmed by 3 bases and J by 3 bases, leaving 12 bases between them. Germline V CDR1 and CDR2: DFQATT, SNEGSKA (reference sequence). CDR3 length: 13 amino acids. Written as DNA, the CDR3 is TGCAGTGCTAGTGGGCAGGGAAGCTACGAGCAGTACTTC. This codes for CSASGQGSYEQYF.

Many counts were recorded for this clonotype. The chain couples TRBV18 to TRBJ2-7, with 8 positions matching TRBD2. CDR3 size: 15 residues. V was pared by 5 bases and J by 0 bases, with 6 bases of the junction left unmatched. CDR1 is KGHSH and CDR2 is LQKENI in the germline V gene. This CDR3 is CASSAAGTSSYEQYF. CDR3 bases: TGTGCCAGCTCAGCAGCCGGGACTAGCTCCTACGAGCAGTACTTC.

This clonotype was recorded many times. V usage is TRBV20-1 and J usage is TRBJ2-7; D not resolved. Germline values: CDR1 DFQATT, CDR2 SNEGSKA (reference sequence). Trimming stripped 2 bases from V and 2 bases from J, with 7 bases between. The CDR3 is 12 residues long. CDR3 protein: CSARPSAYEQYF. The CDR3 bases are TGCAGTGCTAGACCCAGCGCCTACGAGCAGTACTTC.

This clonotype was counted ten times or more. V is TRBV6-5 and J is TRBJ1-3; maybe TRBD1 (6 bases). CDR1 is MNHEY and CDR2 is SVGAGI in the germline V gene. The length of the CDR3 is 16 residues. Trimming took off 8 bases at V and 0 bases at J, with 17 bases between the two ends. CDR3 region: CASARGEPVSGNTIYF. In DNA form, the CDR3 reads TGTGCCAGCGCAAGGGGGGAGCCCGTCTCTGGAAACACCATATATTTT.

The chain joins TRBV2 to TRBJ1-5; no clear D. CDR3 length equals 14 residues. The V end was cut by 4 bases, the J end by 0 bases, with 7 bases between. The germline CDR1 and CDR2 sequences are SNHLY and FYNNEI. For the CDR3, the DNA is TGTGCCAGCAGTGCGGCGGCTAGCAATCAGCCCCAGCATTTT. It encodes CASSAAASNQPQHF.

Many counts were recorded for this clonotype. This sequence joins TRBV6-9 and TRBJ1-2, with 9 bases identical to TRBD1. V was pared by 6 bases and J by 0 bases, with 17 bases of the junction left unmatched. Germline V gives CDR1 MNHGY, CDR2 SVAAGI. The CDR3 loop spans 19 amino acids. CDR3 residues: CASRRKPGTGSLPNYGYTF. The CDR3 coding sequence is TGTGCCAGCAGACGCAAACCCGGGACAGGGTCCCTTCCTAACTATGGCTACACCTTC.

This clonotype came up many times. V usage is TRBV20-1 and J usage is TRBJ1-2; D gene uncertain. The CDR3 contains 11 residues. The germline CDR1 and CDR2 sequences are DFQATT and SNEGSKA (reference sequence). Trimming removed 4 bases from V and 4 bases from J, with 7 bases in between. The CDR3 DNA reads TGCAGTGCTACAGATACCTATGGCTACACCTTC. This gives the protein CSATDTYGYTF.

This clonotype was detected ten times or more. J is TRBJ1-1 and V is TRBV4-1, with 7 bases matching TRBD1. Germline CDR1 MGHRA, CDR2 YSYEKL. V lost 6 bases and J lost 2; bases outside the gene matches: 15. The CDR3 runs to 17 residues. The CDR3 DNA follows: TGCGCCAGCAGGTGGTTCTTGGGGGACAGAGGCAACACTGAAGCTTTCTTT. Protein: CASRWFLGDRGNTEAFF.

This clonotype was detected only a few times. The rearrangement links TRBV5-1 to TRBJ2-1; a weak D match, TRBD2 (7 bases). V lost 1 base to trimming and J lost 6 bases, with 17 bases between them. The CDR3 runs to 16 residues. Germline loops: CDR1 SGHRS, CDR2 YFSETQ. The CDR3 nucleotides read TGCGCCAGCAGCTTGCTTCCGGGGGGCCGCGGCAATGAGCAGTTCTTC. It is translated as CASSLLPGGRGNEQFF.

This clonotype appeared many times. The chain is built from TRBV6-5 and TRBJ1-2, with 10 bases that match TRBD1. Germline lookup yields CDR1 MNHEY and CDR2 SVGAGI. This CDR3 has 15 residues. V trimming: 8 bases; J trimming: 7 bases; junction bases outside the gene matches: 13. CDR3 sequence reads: CASSRGTGDVGGYTF. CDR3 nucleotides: TGTGCCAGCTCCCGAGGGACAGGGGATGTCGGTGGCTACACCTTC.

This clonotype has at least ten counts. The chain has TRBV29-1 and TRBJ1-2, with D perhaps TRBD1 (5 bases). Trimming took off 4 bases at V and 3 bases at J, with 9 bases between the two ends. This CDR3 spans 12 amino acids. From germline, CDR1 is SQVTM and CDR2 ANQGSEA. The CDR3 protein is CSVVAGDYGYTF. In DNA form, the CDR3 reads TGCAGCGTTGTTGCGGGGGACTATGGCTACACCTTC.

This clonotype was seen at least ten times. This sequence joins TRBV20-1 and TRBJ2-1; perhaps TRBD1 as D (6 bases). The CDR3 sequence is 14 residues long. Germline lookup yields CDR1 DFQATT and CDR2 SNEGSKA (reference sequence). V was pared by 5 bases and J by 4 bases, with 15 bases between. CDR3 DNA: TGCAGTGCTGGTAAGACAGGTTCTTACAATGAGCAGTTCTTC. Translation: CSAGKTGSYNEQFF.

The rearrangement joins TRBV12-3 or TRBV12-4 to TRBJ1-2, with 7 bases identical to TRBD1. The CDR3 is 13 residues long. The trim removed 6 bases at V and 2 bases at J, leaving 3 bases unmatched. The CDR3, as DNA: TGTGCCAGCAGCGCGGACAGGAACTATGGCTACACCTTC. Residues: CASSADRNYGYTF.

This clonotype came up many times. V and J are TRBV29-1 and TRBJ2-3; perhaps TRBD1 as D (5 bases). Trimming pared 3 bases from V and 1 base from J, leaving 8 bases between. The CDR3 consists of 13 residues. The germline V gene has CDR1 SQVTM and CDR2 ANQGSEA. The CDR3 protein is CSVESQGTDTQYF. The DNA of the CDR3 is TGCAGCGTTGAGTCACAGGGCACAGATACGCAGTATTTT.

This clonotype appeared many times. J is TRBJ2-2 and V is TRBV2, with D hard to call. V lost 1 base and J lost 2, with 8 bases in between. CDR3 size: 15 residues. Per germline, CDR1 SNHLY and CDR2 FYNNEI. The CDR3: CASSEVTANTGELFF. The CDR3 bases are TGTGCCAGCAGTGAAGTCACGGCCAACACCGGGGAGCTGTTTTTT.

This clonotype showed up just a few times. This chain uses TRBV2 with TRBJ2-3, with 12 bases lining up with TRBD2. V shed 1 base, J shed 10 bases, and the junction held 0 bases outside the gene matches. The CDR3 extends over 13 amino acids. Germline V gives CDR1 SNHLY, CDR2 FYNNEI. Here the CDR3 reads CASSEGTSGAQYF. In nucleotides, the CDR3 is TGTGCCAGCAGTGAAGGGACTAGCGGGGCGCAGTATTTT.

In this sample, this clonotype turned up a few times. Written as DNA, the CDR3 is TGTGCCAGCAGCTTATATCCGGGCTCCTCCACCGGTGGGAACACTGAAGCTTTCTTT. Translated: CASSLYPGSSTGGNTEAFF. V gene TRBV7-6 combines with J gene TRBJ1-1; D ambiguous. This CDR3 has 19 residues. The V end was cut by 2 bases, the J end by 1 base, with 23 bases between. Germline CDR1 is SGHVS and CDR2 is FNYEAQ.

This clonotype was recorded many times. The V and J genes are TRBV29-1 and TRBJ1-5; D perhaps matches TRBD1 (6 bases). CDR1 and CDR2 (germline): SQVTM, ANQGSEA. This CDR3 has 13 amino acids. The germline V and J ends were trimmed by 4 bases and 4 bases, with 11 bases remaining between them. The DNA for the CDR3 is TGCAGCGTTGCCGGGACAAAGAATCAGCCCCAGCATTTT. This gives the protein CSVAGTKNQPQHF.

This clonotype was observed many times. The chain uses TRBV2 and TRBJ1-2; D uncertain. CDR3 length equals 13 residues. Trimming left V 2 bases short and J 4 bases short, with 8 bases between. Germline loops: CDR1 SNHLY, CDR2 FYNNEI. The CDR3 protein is CASSESAAYGYTF. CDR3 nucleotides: TGTGCCAGCAGTGAATCGGCAGCCTATGGCTACACCTTC.

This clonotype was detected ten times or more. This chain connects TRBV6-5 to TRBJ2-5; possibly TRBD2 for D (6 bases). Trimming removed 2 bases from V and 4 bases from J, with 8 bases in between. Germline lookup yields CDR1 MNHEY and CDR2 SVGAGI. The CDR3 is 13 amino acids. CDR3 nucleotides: TGTGCCAGCAGTTACATGGGAGGAGAGACCCAGTACTTC. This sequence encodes CASSYMGGETQYF.

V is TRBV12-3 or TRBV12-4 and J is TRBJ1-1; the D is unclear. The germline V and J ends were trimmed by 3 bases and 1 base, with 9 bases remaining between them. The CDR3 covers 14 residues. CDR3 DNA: TGTGCCAGCAGTTTCGGCAGACGGAACACTGAAGCTTTCTTT. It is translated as CASSFGRRNTEAFF.

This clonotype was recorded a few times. This CDR3 is CSAREGTGLSNQPQHF. The CDR3 DNA reads as TGCAGTGCTAGAGAAGGCACAGGCCTGAGCAATCAGCCCCAGCATTTT. The chain combines TRBV20-1 with TRBJ1-5; D is perhaps TRBD1 (5 bases). Trimming removed 0 bases at V and 1 base at J, with 13 bases between. CDR1 and CDR2 (germline): DFQATT, SNEGSKA (reference sequence). The CDR3 runs 16 residues.

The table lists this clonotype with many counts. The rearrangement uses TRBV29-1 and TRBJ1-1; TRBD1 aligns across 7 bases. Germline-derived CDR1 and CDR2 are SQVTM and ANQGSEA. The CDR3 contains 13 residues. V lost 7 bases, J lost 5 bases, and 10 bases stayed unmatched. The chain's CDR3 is CSGIRDSRTEAFF. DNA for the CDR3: TGCAGCGGCATTCGGGACAGCAGAACTGAAGCTTTCTTT. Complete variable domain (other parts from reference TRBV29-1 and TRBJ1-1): SAVISQKPSRDICQRGTSLTIQCQVDSQVTMMFWYRQQPGQSLTLIATANQGSEATYESGFVIDKFPISRPNLTFSTLTVSNMSPEDSSIYLCSGIRDSRTEAFFGQGTRLTVV.

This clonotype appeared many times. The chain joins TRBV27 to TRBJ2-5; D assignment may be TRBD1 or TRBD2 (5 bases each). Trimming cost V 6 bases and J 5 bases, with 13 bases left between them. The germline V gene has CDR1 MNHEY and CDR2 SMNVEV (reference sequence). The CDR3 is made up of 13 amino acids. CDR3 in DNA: TGTGCCAGCAGCCCGGGGCCTGGGGAGACCCAGTACTTC. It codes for CASSPGPGETQYF.

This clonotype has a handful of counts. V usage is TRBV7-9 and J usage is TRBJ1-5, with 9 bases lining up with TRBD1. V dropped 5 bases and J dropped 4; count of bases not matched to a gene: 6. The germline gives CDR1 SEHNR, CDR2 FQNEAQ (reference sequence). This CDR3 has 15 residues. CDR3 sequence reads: CASSGSGTGNQPQHF. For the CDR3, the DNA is TGTGCCAGCAGCGGGTCCGGGACAGGGAATCAGCCCCAGCATTTT.

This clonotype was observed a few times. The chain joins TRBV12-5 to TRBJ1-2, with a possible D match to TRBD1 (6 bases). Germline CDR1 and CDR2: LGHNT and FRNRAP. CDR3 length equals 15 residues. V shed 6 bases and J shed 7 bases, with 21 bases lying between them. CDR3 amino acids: CASGVTSGGAGGYTF. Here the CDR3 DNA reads TGTGCTAGTGGCGTCACAAGTGGGGGCGCGGGTGGCTACACCTTC.

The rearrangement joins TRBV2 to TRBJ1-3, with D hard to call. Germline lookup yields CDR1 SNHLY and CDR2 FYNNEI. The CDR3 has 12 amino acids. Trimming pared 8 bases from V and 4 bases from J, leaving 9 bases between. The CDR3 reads CASEVGGNTIYF. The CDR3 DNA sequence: TGTGCCAGCGAGGTGGGAGGAAACACCATATATTTT.

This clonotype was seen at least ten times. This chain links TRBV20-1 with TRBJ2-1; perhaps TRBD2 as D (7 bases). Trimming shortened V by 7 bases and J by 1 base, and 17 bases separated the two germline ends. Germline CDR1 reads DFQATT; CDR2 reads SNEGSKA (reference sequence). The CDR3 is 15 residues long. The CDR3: CSVNRDYTSYNEQFF. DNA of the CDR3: TGCAGTGTAAACAGGGACTATACTTCCTACAATGAGCAGTTCTTC.

In DNA form, the CDR3 reads TGTGCCAGCAGCTTAGTTAGCGGGGGGGGCACAGATACGCAGTATTTT. This gives the protein CASSLVSGGGTDTQYF. The chain combines TRBV7-3 with TRBJ2-3; 11 nucleotides line up with TRBD2. Germline V gene data show CDR1 as SGHTA and CDR2 as FQGTGA. V shed 2 bases and J 1 base; nucleotides not matched to a gene: 2. CDR3 length: 16 amino acids.

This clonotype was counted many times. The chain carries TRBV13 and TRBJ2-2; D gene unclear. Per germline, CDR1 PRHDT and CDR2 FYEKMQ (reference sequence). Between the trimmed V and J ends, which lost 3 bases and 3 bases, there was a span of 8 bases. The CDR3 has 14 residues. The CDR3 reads CASSFIPYTGELFF. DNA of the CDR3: TGTGCCAGCAGCTTTATTCCTTACACCGGGGAGCTGTTTTTT.

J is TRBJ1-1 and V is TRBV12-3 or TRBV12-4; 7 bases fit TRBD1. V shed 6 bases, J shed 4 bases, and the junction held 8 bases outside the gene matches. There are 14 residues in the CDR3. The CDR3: CASRHRGLGTEAFF. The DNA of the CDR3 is TGTGCCAGCAGACACAGGGGATTGGGCACTGAAGCTTTCTTT.